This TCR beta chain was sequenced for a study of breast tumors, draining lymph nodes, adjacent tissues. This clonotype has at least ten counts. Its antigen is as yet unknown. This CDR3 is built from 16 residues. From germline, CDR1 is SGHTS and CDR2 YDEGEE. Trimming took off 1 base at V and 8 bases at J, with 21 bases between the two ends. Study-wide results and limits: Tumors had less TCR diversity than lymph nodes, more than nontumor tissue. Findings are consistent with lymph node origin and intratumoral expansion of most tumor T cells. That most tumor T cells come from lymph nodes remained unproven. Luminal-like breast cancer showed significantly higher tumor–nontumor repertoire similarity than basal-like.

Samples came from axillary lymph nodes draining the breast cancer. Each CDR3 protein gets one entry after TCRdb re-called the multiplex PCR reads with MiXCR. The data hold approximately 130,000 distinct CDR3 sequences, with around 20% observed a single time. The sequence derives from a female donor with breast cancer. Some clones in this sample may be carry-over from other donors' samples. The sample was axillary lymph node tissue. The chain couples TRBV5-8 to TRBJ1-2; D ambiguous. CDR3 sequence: CASSLYRTRLIGGYTF. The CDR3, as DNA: TGTGCCAGCAGCTTGTATCGTACCCGACTCATAGGGGGCTACACCTTC.